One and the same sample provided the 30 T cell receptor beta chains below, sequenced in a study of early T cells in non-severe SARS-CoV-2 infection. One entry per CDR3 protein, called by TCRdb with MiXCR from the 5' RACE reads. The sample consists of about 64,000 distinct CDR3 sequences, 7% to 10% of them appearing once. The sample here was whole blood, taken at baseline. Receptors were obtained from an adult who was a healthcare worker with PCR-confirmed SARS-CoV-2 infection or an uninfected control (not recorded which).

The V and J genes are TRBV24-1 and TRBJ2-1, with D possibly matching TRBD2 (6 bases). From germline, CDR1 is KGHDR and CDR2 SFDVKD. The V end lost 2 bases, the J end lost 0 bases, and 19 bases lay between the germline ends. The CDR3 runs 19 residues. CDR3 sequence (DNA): TGTGCCACCAGTGATTCCGAGTATAATAGCGGAAGCTCCTACAATGAGCAGTTCTTC. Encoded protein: CATSDSEYNSGSSYNEQFF.

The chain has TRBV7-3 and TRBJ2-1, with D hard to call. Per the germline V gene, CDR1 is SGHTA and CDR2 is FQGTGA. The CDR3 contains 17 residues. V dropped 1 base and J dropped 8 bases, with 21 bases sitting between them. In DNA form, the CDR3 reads TGTGCCAGCAGCTTAATGGGAATAGGAAAGAGGATGGATGAGCAGTTCTTC. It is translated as CASSLMGIGKRMDEQFF.

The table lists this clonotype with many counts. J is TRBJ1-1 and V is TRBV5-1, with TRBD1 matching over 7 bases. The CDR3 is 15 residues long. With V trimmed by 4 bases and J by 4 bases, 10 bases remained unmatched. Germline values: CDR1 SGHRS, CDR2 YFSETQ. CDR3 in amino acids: CASSLLDRVGTEAFF. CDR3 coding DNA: TGCGCCAGCAGCCTGCTTGACAGGGTTGGCACTGAAGCTTTCTTT.

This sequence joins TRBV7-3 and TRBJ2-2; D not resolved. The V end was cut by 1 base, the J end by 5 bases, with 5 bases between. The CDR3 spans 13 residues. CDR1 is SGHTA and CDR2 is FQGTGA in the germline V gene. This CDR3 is CASSLIGTGELFF. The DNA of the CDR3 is TGTGCCAGCAGCTTAATTGGGACCGGGGAGCTGTTTTTT.

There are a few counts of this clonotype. The CDR3 sequence is CASSLGGQRSHGYTF. CDR3 in DNA: TGTGCCAGCAGCTTAGGAGGGCAACGGAGCCATGGCTACACCTTC. The chain employs TRBV7-6 and TRBJ1-2; D is ambiguous. The CDR3 runs 15 residues. Germline CDR1 is SGHVS and CDR2 is FNYEAQ. V was shortened by 1 base and J by 6 bases, with 15 bases between the two germline ends.

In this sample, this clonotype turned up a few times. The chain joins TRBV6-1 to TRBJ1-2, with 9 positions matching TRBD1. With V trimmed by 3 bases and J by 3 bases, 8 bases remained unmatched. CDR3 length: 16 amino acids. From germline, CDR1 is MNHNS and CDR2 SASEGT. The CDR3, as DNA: TGTGCCAGCAGTGACACCCCGGACAGGGGCCACTATGGCTACACCTTC. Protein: CASSDTPDRGHYGYTF.

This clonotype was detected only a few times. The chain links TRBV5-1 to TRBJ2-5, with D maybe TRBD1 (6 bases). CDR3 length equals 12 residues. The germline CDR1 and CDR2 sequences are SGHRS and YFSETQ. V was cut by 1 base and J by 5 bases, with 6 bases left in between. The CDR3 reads CASSLTGETQYF. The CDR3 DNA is TGCGCCAGCAGCTTGACAGGGGAGACCCAGTACTTC.

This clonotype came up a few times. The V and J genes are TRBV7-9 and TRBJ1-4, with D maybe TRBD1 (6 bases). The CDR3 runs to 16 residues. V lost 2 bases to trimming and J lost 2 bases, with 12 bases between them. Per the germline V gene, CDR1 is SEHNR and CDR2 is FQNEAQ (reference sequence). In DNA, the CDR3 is TGTGCCAGCAGCTTACCCCAGGGGCGGACTAATGAAAAACTGTTTTTT. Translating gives CASSLPQGRTNEKLFF.

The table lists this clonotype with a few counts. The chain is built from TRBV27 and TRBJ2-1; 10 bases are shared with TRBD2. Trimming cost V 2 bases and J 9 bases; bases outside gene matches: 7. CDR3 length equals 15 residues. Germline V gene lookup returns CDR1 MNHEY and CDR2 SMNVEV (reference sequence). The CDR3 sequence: CASSLTLAGDSEQFF. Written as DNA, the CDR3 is TGTGCCAGCAGTTTAACGCTAGCGGGAGACAGTGAGCAGTTCTTC.

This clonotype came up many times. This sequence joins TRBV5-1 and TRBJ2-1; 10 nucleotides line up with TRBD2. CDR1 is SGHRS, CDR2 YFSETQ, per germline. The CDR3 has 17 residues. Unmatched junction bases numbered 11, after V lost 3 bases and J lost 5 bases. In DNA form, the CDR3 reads TGCGCCAGCAGCTGGGCTCCTGGACTAGCGGAGCACAATGAGCAGTTCTTC. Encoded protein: CASSWAPGLAEHNEQFF.

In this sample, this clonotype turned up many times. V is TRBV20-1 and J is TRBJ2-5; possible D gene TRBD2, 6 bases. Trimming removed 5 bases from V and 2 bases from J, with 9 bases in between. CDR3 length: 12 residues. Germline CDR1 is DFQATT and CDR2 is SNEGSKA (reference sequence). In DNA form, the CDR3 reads TGCAGTGCTCTGGGACTGCAAGAGACCCAGTACTTC. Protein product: CSALGLQETQYF.

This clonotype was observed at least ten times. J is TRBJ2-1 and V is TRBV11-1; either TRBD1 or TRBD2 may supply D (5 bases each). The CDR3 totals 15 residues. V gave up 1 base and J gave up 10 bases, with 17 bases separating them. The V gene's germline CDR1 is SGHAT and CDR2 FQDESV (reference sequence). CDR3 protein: CASSLGAPWDGEQFF. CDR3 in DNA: TGTGCCAGCAGCTTAGGGGCTCCCTGGGACGGCGAGCAGTTCTTC.

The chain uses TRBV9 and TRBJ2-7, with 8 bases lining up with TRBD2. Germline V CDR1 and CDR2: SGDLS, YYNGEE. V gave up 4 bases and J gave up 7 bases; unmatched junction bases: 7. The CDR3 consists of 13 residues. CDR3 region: CASSSGGPDEQYF. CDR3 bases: TGTGCCAGCAGCTCGGGAGGGCCGGATGAGCAGTACTTC.

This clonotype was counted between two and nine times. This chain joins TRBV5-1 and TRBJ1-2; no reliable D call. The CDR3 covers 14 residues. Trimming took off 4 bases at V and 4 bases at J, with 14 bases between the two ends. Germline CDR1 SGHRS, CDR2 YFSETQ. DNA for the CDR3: TGCGCCAGCAGCCTTGGGAACGGTCTCTATGGCTACACCTTC. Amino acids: CASSLGNGLYGYTF.

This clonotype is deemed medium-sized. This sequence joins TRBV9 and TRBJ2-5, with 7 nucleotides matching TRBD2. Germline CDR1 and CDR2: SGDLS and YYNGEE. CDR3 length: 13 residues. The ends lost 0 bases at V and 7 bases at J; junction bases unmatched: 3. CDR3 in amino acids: CASSVAGLGTQYF. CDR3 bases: TGTGCCAGCAGCGTAGCCGGACTAGGGACCCAGTACTTC.

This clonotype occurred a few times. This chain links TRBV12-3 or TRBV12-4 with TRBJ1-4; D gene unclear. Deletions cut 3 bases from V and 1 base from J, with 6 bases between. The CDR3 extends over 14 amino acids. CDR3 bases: TGTGCCAGCAGTTTCAGAGGAACTAATGAAAAACTGTTTTTT. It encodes CASSFRGTNEKLFF.

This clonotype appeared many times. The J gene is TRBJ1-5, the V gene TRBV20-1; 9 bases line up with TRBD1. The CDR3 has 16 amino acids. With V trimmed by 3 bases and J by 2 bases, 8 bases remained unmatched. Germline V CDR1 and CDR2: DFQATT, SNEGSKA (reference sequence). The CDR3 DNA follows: TGCAGTGCTAGGGGGCGGACAGGGGTCCGCAATCAGCCCCAGCATTTT. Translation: CSARGRTGVRNQPQHF.

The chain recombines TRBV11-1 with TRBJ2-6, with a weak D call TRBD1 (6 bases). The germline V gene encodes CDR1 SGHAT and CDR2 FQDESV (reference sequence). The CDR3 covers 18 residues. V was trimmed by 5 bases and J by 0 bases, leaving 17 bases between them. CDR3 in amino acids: CASSQGQLLLSGANVLTF. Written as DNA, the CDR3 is TGTGCCAGCAGCCAAGGACAGCTCCTCCTCTCTGGGGCCAACGTCCTGACTTTC.

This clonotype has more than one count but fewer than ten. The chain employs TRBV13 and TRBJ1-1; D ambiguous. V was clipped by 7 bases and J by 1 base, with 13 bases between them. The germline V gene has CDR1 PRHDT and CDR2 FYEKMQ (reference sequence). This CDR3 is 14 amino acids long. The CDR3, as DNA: TGTGCCAGCACCGTGGGTCCTAAGAACACTGAAGCTTTCTTT. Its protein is CASTVGPKNTEAFF.

The CDR3 nucleotides are TGTGCCAGCAGCTTGACCCCTACCGGGGAGCTGTTTTTT. Encoded protein: CASSLTPTGELFF. The chain employs TRBV5-6 and TRBJ2-2; D remains unclear. V was pared by 1 base and J by 5 bases, with 6 bases between. Per the germline V gene, CDR1 is SGHDT and CDR2 is YYEEEE. The CDR3 consists of 13 residues.

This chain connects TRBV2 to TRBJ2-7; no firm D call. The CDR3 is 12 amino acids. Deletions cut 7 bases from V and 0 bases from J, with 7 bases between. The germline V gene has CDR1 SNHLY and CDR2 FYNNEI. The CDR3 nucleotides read TGTGCCAGCACCCGGTTCTCCTACGAGCAGTACTTC. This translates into CASTRFSYEQYF.

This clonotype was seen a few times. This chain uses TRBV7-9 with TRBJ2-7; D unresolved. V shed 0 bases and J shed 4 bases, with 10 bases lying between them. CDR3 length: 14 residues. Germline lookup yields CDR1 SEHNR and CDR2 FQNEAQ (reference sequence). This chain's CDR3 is CASSLAGSMYEQYF. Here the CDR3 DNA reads TGTGCCAGCAGCTTAGCCGGGTCCATGTACGAGCAGTACTTC.

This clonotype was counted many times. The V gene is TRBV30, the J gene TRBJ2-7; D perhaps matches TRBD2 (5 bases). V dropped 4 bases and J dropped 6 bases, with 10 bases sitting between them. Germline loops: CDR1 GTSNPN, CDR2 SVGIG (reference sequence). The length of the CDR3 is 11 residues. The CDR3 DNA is TGTGCCTGGAAGGAGGTACTCGAGCAGTACTTC. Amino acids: CAWKEVLEQYF.

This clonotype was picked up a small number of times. CDR3 in DNA: TGCGCCAGCAGTGAGTCCGGGACAGGGGGGCGTGAGCAGTTCTTC. Amino acids: CASSESGTGGREQFF. V and J are TRBV10-2 and TRBJ2-1; 11 bases align to TRBD1. J gave up 9 bases and V 0 bases, and 4 bases lay outside the gene matches. This CDR3 is built from 15 residues. Germline values: CDR1 WSHSY, CDR2 SAAADI.

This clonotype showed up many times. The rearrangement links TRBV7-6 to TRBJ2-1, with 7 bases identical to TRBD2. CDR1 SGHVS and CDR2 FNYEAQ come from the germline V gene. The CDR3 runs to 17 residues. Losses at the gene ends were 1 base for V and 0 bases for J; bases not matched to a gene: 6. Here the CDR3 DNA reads TGTGCCAGCAGCTTAGTTGGTCGCGGGAGCTCCTACAATGAGCAGTTCTTC. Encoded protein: CASSLVGRGSSYNEQFF. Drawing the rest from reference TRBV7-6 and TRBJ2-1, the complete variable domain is GAGVSQSPRYKVTKRGQDVALRCDPISGHVSLYWYRQALGQGPEFLTYFNYEAQQDKSGLPNDRFSAERPEGSISTLTIQRTEQRDSAMYRCASSLVGRGSSYNEQFFGPGTRLTVL.

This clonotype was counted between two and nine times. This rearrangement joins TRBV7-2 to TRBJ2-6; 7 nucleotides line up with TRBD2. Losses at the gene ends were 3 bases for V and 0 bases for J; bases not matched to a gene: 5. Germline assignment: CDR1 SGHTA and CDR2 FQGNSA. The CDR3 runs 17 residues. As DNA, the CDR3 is TGTGCCAGCAGCTTGCTAGCGGCAAACTCTGGGGCCAACGTCCTGACTTTC. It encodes CASSLLAANSGANVLTF.

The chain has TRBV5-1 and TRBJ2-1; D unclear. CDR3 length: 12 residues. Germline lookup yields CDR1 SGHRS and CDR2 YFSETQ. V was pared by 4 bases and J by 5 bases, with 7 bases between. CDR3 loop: CASSLTNNEQFF. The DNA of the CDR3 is TGCGCCAGCAGCCTCACGAACAATGAGCAGTTCTTC.

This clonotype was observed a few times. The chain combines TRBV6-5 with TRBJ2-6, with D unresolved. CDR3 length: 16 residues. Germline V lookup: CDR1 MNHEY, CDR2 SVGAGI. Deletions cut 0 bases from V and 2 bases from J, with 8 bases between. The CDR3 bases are TGTGCCAGCAGTTACTCGATACGTCCTGGGGCCAACGTCCTGACTTTC. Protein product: CASSYSIRPGANVLTF.

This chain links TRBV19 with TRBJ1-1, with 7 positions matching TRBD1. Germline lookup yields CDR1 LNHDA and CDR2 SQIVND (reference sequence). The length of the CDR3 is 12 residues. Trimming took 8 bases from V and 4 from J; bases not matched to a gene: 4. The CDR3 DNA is TGTGCCAGTCTTCAGGGGGGCACTGAAGCTTTCTTT. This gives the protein CASLQGGTEAFF. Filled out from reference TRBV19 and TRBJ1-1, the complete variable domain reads DGGITQSPKYLFRKEGQNVTLSCEQNLNHDAMYWYRQDPGQGLRLIYYSQIVNDFQKGDIAEGYSVSREKKESFPLTVTSAQKNPTAFYLCASLQGGTEAFFGQGTRLTVV.

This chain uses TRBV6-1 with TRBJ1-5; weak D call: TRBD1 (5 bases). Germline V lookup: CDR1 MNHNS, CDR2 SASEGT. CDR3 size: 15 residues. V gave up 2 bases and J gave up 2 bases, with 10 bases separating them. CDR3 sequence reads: CASSEMGLGNQPQHF. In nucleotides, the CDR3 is TGTGCCAGCAGTGAAATGGGGCTAGGCAATCAGCCCCAGCATTTT.